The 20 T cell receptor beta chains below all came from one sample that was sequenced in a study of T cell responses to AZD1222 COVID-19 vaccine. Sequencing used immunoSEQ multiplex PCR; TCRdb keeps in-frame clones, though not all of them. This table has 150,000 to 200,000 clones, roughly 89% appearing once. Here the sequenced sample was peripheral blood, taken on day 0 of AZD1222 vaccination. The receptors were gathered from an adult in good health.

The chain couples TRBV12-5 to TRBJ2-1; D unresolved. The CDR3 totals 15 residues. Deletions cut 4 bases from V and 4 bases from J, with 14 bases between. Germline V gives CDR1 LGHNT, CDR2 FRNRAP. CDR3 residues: CASGSPWAEYNEQFF. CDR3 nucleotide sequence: TGTGCTAGTGGTTCCCCCTGGGCCGAATACAATGAGCAGTTCTTC. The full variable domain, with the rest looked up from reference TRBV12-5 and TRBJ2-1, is DARVTQTPRHKVTEMGQEVTMRCQPILGHNTVFWYRQTMMQGLELLAYFRNRAPLDDSGMPKDRFSAEMPDATLATLKIQPSEPRDSAVYFCASGSPWAEYNEQFFGPGTRLTVL.

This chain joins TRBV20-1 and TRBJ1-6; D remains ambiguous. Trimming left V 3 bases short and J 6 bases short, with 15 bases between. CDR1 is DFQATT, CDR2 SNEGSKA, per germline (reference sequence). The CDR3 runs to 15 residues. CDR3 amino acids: CSASSWSSRNSPLHF. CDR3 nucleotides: TGCAGTGCTAGTTCTTGGTCATCTCGTAATTCACCCCTCCACTTT.

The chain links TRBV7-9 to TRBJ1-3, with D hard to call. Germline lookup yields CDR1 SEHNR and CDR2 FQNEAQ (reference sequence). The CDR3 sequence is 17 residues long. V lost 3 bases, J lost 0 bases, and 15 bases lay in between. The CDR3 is CASSFLEGRSSGNTIYF. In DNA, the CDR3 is TGTGCCAGCAGCTTTTTGGAGGGCAGGAGCTCTGGAAACACCATATATTTT.

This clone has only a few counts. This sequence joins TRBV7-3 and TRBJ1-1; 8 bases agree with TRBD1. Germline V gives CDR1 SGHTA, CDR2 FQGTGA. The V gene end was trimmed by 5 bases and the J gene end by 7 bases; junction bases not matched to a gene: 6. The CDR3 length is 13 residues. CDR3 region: CASSTGGRGEAFF. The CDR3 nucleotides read TGTGCCAGCAGCACAGGGGGTAGGGGTGAAGCTTTCTTT.

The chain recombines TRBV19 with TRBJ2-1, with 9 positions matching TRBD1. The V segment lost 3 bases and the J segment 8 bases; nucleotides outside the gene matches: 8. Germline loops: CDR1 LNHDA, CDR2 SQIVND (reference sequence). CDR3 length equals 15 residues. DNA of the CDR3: TGTGCCAGTAGTATGCCGGGACAGGGAGGAGATGAGCAGTTCTTC. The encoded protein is CASSMPGQGGDEQFF.

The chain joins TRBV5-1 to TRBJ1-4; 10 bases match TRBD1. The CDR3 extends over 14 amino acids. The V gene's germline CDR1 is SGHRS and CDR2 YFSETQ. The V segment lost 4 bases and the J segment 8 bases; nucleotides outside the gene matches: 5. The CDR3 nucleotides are TGCGCCAGCAGCAAGGACAGGGGGACAGAAAAACTGTTTTTT. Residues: CASSKDRGTEKLFF.

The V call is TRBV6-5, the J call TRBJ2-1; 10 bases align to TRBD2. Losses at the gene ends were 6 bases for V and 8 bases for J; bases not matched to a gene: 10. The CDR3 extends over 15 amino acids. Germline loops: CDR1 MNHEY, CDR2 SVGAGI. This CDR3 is CASSPGLAIRDEQFF. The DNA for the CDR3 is TGTGCCAGCAGCCCGGGACTAGCGATAAGGGATGAGCAGTTCTTC.

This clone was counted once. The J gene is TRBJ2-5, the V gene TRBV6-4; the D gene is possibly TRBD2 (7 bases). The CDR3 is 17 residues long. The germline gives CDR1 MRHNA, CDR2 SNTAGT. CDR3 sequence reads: CGLWVTSGTTGEETQYF. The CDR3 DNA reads TGTGGCTTATGGGTGACAAGCGGGACGACAGGCGAAGAGACCCAGTACTTC.

CDR3 in DNA: TGTGCCAGCAGCTTGAATCTCTACTACGAGCAGTACTTC. Its protein product is CASSLNLYYEQYF. The chain employs TRBV5-6 and TRBJ2-7; D is undetermined. Trimming removed 1 base from V and 3 bases from J, with 8 bases in between. Germline loops: CDR1 SGHDT, CDR2 YYEEEE. The CDR3 spans 13 residues.

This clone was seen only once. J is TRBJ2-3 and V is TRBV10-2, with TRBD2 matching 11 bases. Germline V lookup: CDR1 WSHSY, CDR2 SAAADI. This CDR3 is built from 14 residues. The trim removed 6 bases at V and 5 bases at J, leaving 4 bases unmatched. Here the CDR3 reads CASRLAGDRDTQYF. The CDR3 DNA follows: TGCGCCAGCAGACTAGCGGGGGACAGAGATACGCAGTATTTT.

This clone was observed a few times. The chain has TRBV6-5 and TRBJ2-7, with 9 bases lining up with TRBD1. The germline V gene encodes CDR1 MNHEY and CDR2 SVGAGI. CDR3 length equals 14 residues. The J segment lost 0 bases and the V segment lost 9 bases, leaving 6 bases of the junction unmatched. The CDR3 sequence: CASIRDRDSYEQYF. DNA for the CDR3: TGTGCCAGTATCCGGGACAGGGACTCCTACGAGCAGTACTTC.

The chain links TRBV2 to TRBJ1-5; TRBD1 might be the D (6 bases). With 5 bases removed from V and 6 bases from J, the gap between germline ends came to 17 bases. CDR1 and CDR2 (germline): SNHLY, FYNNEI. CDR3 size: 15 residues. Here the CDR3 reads CASSPGGGLAQPQHF. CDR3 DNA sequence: TGTGCCAGCAGTCCTGGGGGGGGGCTCGCTCAGCCCCAGCATTTT.

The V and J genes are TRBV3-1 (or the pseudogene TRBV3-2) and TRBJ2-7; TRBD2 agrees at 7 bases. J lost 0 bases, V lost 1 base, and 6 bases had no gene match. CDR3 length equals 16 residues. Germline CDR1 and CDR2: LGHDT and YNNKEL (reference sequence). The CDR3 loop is CASSQGISGLSYEQYF. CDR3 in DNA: TGTGCCAGCAGCCAAGGTATTAGCGGGCTCTCCTACGAGCAGTACTTC.

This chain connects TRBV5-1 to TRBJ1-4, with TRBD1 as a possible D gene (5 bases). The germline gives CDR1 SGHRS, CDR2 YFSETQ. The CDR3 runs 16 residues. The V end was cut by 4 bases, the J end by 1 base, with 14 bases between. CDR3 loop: CASSTGTPITNEKLFF. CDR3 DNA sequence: TGCGCCAGCAGCACCGGGACCCCAATAACTAATGAAAAACTGTTTTTT.

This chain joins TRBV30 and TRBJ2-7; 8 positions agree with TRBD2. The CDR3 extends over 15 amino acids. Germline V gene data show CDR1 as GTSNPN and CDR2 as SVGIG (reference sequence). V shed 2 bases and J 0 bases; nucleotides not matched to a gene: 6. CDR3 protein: CAWSRSGSSSYEQYF. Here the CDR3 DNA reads TGTGCCTGGAGTAGGAGCGGGAGTAGCTCCTACGAGCAGTACTTC.

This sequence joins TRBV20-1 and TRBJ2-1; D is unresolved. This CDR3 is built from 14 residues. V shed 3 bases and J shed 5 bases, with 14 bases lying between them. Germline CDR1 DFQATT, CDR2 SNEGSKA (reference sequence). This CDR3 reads CSASRSVRNNEQFF. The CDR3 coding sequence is TGCAGTGCTAGTAGATCCGTCCGAAACAATGAGCAGTTCTTC.

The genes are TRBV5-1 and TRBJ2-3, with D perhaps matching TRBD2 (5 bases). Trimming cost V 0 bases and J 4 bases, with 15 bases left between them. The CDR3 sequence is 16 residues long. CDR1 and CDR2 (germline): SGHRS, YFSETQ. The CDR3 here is CASSLGTGLRADTQYF. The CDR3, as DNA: TGCGCCAGCAGCTTGGGGACTGGGCTCCGCGCAGATACGCAGTATTTT.

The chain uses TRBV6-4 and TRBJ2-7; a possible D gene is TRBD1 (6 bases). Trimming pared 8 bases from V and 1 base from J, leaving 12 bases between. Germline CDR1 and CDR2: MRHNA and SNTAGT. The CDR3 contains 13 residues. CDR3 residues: CASQDQGSYEQYF. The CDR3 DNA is TGTGCCAGCCAGGATCAGGGGTCCTACGAGCAGTACTTC.

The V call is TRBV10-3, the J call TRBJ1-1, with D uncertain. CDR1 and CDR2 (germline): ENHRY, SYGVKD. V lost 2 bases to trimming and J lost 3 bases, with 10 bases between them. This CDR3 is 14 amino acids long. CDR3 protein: CAISEPYWDTEAFF. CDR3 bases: TGTGCCATCAGTGAGCCCTACTGGGACACTGAAGCTTTCTTT.

This CDR3 is CASSGGTGNPNYGYTF. The CDR3 DNA reads TGCGCCAGCAGCGGCGGGACAGGGAATCCCAACTATGGCTACACCTTC. V and J are TRBV5-1 and TRBJ1-2, with 9 bases matching TRBD1. From germline, CDR1 is SGHRS and CDR2 YFSETQ. The CDR3 is 16 amino acids. With 4 bases clipped from V and 2 bases from J, the junction kept 9 bases outside the gene matches. Together with reference TRBV5-1 and TRBJ1-2, the CDR3 gives the full variable domain: KAGVTQTPRYLIKTRGQQVTLSCSPISGHRSVSWYQQTPGQGLQFLFEYFSETQRNKGNFPGRFSGRQFSNSRSEMNVSTLELGDSALYLCASSGGTGNPNYGYTFGSGTRLTVV.